This T cell receptor beta chain stems from a study of T cells in localized non-small cell lung cancer. Points from the study as a whole: Uninvolved adjacent lung showed peak T cell clonality, exceeding tumor. Detection in adjacent lung was observed for a median around 59 of the top 100 tumor clones. In the blood, greater T cell density corresponded to longer overall survival.

About this clone itself: Its target is not known.

TCRdb keeps only in-frame clones here, not all; method: immunoSEQ multiplex PCR. The table shows around 90,000 clones, with around three quarters occurring only once. V shed 6 bases, J shed 10 bases, and the junction held 15 bases outside the gene matches. CDR3 size: 16 residues. The germline V gene encodes CDR1 MNHEY and CDR2 SMNVEV (reference sequence). The chain carries TRBV27 and TRBJ2-1; TRBD2 agrees at 10 bases. Here the sequenced sample was PBMCs, taken before any cancer treatment. The clonotype was recovered from a man aged 40 to 70 with stage II squamous cell lung carcinoma. Here the CDR3 DNA reads TGTGCCAGCAGCCTCATGCAGCGGGGGGGCTTAAGGGAGCAGTTCTTC. Its protein is CASSLMQRGGLREQFF.